These 20 T cell receptor beta chains were all obtained from the same sample, sequenced in a study of identifying expanded T cells in peripheral blood. Produced via immunoSEQ multiplex PCR; TCRdb's table is partial and in-frame only. Of about 110,000 clones listed, about 85% are singletons. Material: blood. The origin of the receptors is a person between 18 and 75 years old in good health.

This chain connects TRBV6-5 to TRBJ1-6, with a possible D match to TRBD1 (6 bases). V dropped 9 bases and J dropped 0 bases, with 12 bases sitting between them. The CDR3 sequence is 15 residues long. Germline V gene sequence: CDR1 MNHEY, CDR2 SVGAGI. The CDR3 loop is CASRDTSSYNSPLHF. CDR3 bases: TGTGCCAGTCGGGACACCAGCTCCTATAATTCACCCCTCCACTTT.

The chain couples TRBV7-2 to TRBJ2-5; D is perhaps TRBD1 (6 bases). The V gene's germline CDR1 is SGHTA and CDR2 FQGNSA. The length of the CDR3 is 15 residues. V lost 7 bases to trimming and J lost 2 bases, with 17 bases between them. CDR3 sequence (DNA): TGTGCCAGCAACAGCGCAGGGGCAGGTCAAGAGACCCAGTACTTC. Residues: CASNSAGAGQETQYF.

The V gene is TRBV5-6, the J gene TRBJ2-5; 8 bases line up with TRBD2. The J segment lost 4 bases and the V segment lost 1 base, leaving 9 bases of the junction unmatched. The CDR3 has 16 residues. CDR1 and CDR2 (germline): SGHDT, YYEEEE. DNA of the CDR3: TGTGCCAGCAGCTTGAAAACAGGAGCGGGAGTAGAGACCCAGTACTTC. Translation gives CASSLKTGAGVETQYF.

As DNA, the CDR3 is TGTGCCAGCAGCCGGGGGACGGAGGAAAAACTGTTTTTT. This gives the protein CASSRGTEEKLFF. This chain uses TRBV5-4 with TRBJ1-4; D is perhaps TRBD1 (5 bases). Trimming shortened V by 4 bases and J by 8 bases, and 12 bases separated the two germline ends. CDR3 length equals 13 residues. CDR1 SGHNT and CDR2 YYREEE come from the germline V gene (reference sequence). The whole variable domain, filled in from reference TRBV5-4 and TRBJ1-4, reads ETGVTQSPTHLIKTRGQQVTLRCSSQSGHNTVSWYQQALGQGPQFIFQYYREEENGRGNFPPRFSGLQFPNYSSELNVNALELDDSALYLCASSRGTEEKLFFGSGTQLSVL.

This chain uses TRBV5-6 with TRBJ2-7; possible D gene TRBD1, 6 bases. The V gene's germline CDR1 is SGHDT and CDR2 YYEEEE. The CDR3 covers 14 residues. Trimming took off 3 bases at V and 1 base at J, with 11 bases between the two ends. CDR3: CASSSRRGSYEQYF. The CDR3 DNA follows: TGTGCCAGCAGCTCACGCAGGGGTTCCTACGAGCAGTACTTC.

This clone was seen just once. V gene TRBV19 combines with J gene TRBJ2-1, with no clear D. The CDR3 totals 17 residues. Germline V gene sequence: CDR1 LNHDA, CDR2 SQIVND (reference sequence). Trimming stripped 1 base from V and 6 bases from J, with 19 bases between. CDR3 in DNA: TGTGCCAGTAGTATAGTATTGTCGGCCAGAGCATTCAATGAGCAGTTCTTC. Encoded protein: CASSIVLSARAFNEQFF.

The chain carries TRBV7-9 and TRBJ2-1; maybe TRBD1 (7 bases). Germline V gene sequence: CDR1 SEHNR, CDR2 FQNEAQ (reference sequence). V lost 5 bases, J lost 8 bases, and 13 bases lay in between. This CDR3 has 13 residues. The CDR3 sequence is CASSHGGGDEQFF. Written as DNA, the CDR3 is TGTGCCAGCAGCCACGGAGGGGGCGATGAGCAGTTCTTC.

V gene TRBV4-2 combines with J gene TRBJ2-7; 9 bases are a match to TRBD2. Unmatched junction bases numbered 4, after V lost 4 bases and J lost 0 bases. CDR1 LGHNA and CDR2 YNFKEQ come from the germline V gene. This CDR3 is built from 15 residues. CDR3 loop: CASSPWTSDSYEQYF. CDR3 coding DNA: TGTGCCAGCAGCCCTTGGACTAGCGACTCCTACGAGCAGTACTTC.

The sample holds a few counts of this clone. The chain has TRBV9 and TRBJ1-2; D unresolved. V lost 0 bases to trimming and J lost 8 bases, with 14 bases between them. The CDR3 is made up of 14 amino acids. In germline, CDR1 is SGDLS, CDR2 YYNGEE. CDR3 DNA sequence: TGTGCCAGCAGCGTAGAGGGCGCAGAGATGGGCTACACCTTC. This codes for CASSVEGAEMGYTF.

The V call is TRBV21-1, the J call TRBJ1-3. TRBV21-1 is a pseudogene. This CDR3 contains 13 residues. The CDR3 coding sequence is TGTGCCAGCTGGGGAGGGTGGAGAAACACCATATATTTT. Encoded protein: CASWGGWRNTIYF.

The chain joins TRBV25-1 to TRBJ2-5; 9 bases fit TRBD1. The V gene's germline CDR1 is MGHDK and CDR2 SYGVNS. The CDR3 contains 17 residues. V shed 2 bases, J shed 5 bases, and the junction held 12 bases outside the gene matches. CDR3 nucleotide sequence: TGTGCCAGCAGTGAACCGAAGGGACAGGGCTGGATGGAGACCCAGTACTTC. Translated: CASSEPKGQGWMETQYF.

The rearrangement uses TRBV18 and TRBJ1-5; 8 bases fit TRBD1. The germline V gene has CDR1 KGHSH and CDR2 LQKENI. The CDR3 runs to 15 residues. The J segment lost 6 bases and the V segment lost 3 bases, leaving 7 bases of the junction unmatched. CDR3 protein: CASSPETGVAQPQHF. In DNA, the CDR3 is TGTGCCAGCTCACCCGAGACAGGGGTTGCTCAGCCCCAGCATTTT. Full variable domain (outside the CDR3, taken from reference TRBV18 and TRBJ1-5): NAGVMQNPRHLVRRRGQEARLRCSPMKGHSHVYWYRQLPEEGLKFMVYLQKENIIDESGMPKERFSAEFPKEGPSILRIQQVVRGDSAAYFCASSPETGVAQPQHFGDGTRLSIL.

The CDR3 DNA reads as TGTGCCAGCAGAAAAAAGCCAGAATCAAGGATAGACGCCGGGGAGCTGTTTTTT. Protein product: CASRKKPESRIDAGELFF. This sequence joins TRBV21-1 and TRBJ2-2. TRBV21-1 is a documented pseudogene. CDR3 size: 18 residues.

This chain uses TRBV28 with TRBJ2-1, with 10 bases identical to TRBD2. V was clipped by 4 bases and J by 7 bases; unmatched bases: 10. The CDR3 sequence is 16 residues long. Per germline, CDR1 MDHEN and CDR2 SYDVKM. The DNA for the CDR3 is TGTGCCAGCAGTTCCCCGGCTAGCGGGAGTAAAAATGAGCAGTTCTTC. It specifies CASSSPASGSKNEQFF.

The chain has TRBV23-1 and TRBJ1-5, with a possible D match to TRBD1 (5 bases). TRBV23-1 is identified as an open reading frame with a role that is uncertain. The CDR3 length is 18 residues. V gave up 1 base and J gave up 0 bases, with 16 bases separating them. The CDR3 DNA reads TGCGCCAGCAGTCAATACCACGGGGCGGCTTATAGCAATCAGCCCCAGCATTTT. Its translation is CASSQYHGAAYSNQPQHF.

This chain joins TRBV18 and TRBJ2-7; weak D call: TRBD1 (6 bases). The CDR3 totals 12 residues. Trimming pared 4 bases from V and 4 bases from J, leaving 8 bases between. Germline V gene data show CDR1 as KGHSH and CDR2 as LQKENI. Here the CDR3 DNA reads TGTGCCAGCTCACAAGGGACATACGAGCAGTACTTC. It codes for CASSQGTYEQYF.

The rearrangement links TRBV4-2 to TRBJ2-5; D is unclear. CDR1 and CDR2 from the germline V gene are LGHNA and YNFKEQ. The CDR3 consists of 15 residues. V lost 0 bases to trimming and J lost 1 base, with 9 bases between them. The CDR3 region is CASSQDRPGQETQYF. Written as DNA, the CDR3 is TGTGCCAGCAGCCAAGATCGCCCAGGCCAAGAGACCCAGTACTTC.

The rearrangement links TRBV11-2 to TRBJ1-2, with D unclear. This CDR3 region has 13 residues. Trimming took 2 bases from V and 4 from J, leaving 8 bases between them. Germline V gene data show CDR1 as SGHAT and CDR2 as FQNNGV. Written as DNA, the CDR3 is TGTGCCAGCAGCTTATCAGCGATCTATGGCTACACCTTC. It is translated as CASSLSAIYGYTF.

This rearrangement joins TRBV7-9 to TRBJ1-1; no reliable D call. This CDR3 is built from 13 residues. Germline V lookup: CDR1 SEHNR, CDR2 FQNEAQ (reference sequence). The V and J ends lost 5 bases and 5 bases respectively, with 12 bases between them. This chain's CDR3 is CASSTEGRTEAFF. CDR3 bases: TGTGCCAGCAGCACTGAGGGTAGGACTGAAGCTTTCTTT.

In its sample, this clone was seen once. V usage is TRBV10-1 and J usage is TRBJ2-7; 7 bases agree with TRBD2. CDR1 is WNHNN and CDR2 is SYGVQD in the germline V gene (reference sequence). V lost 1 base, J lost 0 bases, and 15 bases stayed unmatched. This CDR3 region has 19 residues. The CDR3 region has the DNA TGCGCCAGCAGTGAGTTCGGCGGGGGATCCGGGTTTAGCTCCTACGAGCAGTACTTC. It is translated as CASSEFGGGSGFSSYEQYF.